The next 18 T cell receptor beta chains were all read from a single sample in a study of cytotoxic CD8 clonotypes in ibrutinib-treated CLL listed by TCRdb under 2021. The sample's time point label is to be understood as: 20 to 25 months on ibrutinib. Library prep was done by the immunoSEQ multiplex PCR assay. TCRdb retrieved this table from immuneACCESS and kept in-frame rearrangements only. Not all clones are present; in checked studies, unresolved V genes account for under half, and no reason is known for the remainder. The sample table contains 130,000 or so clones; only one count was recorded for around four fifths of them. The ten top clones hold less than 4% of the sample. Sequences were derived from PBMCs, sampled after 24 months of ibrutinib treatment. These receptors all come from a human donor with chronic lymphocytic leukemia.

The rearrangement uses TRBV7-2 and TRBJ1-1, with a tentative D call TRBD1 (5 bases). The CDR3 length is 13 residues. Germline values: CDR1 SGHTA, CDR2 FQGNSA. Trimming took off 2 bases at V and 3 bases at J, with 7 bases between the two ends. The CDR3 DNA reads TGTGCCAGCAGCTTATTAGGGGACACTGAAGCTTTCTTT. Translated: CASSLLGDTEAFF. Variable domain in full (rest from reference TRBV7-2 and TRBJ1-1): GAGVSQSPSNKVTEKGKDVELRCDPISGHTALYWYRQSLGQGLEFLIYFQGNSAPDKSGLPSDRFSAERTGGSVSTLTIQRTQQEDSAVYLCASSLLGDTEAFFGQGTRLTVV.

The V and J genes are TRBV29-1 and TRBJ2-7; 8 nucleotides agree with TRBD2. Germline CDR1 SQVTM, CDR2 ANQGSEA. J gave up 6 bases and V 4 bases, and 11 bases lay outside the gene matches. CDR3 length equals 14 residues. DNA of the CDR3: TGCAGCGTTGCTTGGGGACTAGTGCTCGGCGAGCAGTACTTC. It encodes CSVAWGLVLGEQYF.

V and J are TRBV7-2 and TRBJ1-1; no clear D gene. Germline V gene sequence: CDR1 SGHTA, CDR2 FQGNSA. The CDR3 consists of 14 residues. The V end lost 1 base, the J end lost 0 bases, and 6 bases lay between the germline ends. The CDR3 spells CASSLGAVNTEAFF. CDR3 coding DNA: TGTGCCAGCAGCTTAGGTGCAGTGAACACTGAAGCTTTCTTT.

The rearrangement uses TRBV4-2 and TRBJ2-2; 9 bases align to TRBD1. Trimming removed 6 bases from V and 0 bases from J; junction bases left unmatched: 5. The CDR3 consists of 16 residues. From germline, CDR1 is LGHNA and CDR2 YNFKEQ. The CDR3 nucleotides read TGTGCCAGCAGGCGGACAGGGGATACGAACACCGGGGAGCTGTTTTTT. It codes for CASRRTGDTNTGELFF.

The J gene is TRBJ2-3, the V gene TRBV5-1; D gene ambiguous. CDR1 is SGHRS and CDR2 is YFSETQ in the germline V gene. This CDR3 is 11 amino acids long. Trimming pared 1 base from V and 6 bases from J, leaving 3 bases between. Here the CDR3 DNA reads TGCGCCAGCAGCTTGAGGGATACGCAGTATTTT. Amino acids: CASSLRDTQYF.

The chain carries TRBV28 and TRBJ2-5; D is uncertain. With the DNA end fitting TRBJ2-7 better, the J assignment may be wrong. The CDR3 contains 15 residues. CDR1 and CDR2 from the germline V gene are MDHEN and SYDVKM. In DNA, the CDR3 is TGTGCCAGCAGTCGTCAAGGACCTAGCTCCTACGAGCAGTACTTC. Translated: CASSRQGPSSYEQYF.

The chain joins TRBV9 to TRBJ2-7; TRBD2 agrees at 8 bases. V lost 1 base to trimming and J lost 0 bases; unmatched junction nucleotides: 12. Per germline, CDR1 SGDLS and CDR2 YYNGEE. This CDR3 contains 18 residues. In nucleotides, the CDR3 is TGTGCCAGCAGCGTACCCTACGGGGGCGGGGGGCGCTCCTACGAGCAGTACTTC. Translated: CASSVPYGGGGRSYEQYF.

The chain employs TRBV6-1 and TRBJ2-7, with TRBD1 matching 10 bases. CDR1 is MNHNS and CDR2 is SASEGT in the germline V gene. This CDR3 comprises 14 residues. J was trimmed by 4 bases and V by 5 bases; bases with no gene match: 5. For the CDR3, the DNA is TGTGCCAGCAGTCGGGAGGGACAGGGGTACGAGCAGTACTTC. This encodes CASSREGQGYEQYF.

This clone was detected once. The DNA of the CDR3 is TGTGCCAGCAGTTACTCGGGGAGGGCAATTGAAAAACTGTTTTTT. Translation: CASSYSGRAIEKLFF. The chain carries TRBV6-5 and TRBJ1-4; D call uncertain. The CDR3 is 15 amino acids. Trimming took off 0 bases at V and 7 bases at J, with 12 bases between the two ends. CDR1 and CDR2 (germline): MNHEY, SVGAGI.

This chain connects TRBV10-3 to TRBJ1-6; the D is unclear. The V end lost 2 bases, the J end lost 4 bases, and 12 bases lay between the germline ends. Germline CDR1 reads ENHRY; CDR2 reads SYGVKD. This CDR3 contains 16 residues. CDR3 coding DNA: TGTGCCATCAGTGAGGCCAGCCCCGTTTATAATTCACCCCTCCACTTT. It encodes CAISEASPVYNSPLHF.

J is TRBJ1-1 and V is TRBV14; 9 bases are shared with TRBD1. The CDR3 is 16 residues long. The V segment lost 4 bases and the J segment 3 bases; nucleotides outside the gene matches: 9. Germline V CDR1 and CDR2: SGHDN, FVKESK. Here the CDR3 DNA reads TGTGCCAGCAGCCCACTGACAGGGGGATTTGACACTGAAGCTTTCTTT. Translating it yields CASSPLTGGFDTEAFF.

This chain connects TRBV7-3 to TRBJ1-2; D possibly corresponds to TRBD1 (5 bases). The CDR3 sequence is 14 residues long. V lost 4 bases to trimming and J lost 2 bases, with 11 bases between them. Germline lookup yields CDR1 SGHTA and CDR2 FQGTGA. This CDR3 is CASSSGPQNYGYTF. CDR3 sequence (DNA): TGTGCCAGCAGCTCGGGACCTCAGAACTATGGCTACACCTTC.

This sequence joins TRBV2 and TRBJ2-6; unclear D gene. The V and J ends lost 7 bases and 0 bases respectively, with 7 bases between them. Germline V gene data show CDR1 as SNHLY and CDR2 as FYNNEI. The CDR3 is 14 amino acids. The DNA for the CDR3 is TGTGCCAGCACCCAAAGCTCTGGGGCCAACGTCCTGACTTTC. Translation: CASTQSSGANVLTF.

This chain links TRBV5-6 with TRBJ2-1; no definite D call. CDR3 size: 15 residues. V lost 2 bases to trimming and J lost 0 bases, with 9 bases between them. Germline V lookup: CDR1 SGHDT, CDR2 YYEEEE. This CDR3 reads CASSFGSSSYNEQFF. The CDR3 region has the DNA TGTGCCAGCAGCTTTGGGTCCAGCTCCTACAATGAGCAGTTCTTC.

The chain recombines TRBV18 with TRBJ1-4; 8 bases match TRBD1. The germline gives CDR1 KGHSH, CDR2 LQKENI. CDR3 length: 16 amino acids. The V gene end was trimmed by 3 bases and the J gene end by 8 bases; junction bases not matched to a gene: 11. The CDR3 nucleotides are TGTGCCAGCTCACCTCCCAACAGGGGGGGAAGCGAAAAACTGTTTTTT. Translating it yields CASSPPNRGGSEKLFF.

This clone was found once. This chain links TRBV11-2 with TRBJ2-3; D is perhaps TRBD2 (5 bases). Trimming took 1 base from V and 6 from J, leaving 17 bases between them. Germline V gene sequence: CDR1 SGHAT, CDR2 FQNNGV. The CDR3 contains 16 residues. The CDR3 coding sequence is TGTGCCAGCAGCTTAGTTGTGAGCGGCCTTAGGGATACGCAGTATTTT. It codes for CASSLVVSGLRDTQYF. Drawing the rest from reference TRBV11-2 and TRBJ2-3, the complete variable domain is EAGVAQSPRYKIIEKRQSVAFWCNPISGHATLYWYQQILGQGPKLLIQFQNNGVVDDSQLPKDRFSAERLKGVDSTLKIQPAKLEDSAVYLCASSLVVSGLRDTQYFGPGTRLTVL.

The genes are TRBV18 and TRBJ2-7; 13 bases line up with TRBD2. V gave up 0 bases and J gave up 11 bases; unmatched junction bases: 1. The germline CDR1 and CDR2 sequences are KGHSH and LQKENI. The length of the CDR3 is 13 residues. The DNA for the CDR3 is TGTGCCAGCTCACCACCGACTAGCGGGAGGAAGTACTTC. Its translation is CASSPPTSGRKYF.

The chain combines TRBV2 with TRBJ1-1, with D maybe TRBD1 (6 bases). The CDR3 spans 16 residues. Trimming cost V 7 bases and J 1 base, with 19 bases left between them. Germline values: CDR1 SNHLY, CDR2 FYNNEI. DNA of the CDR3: TGTGCCAGCATAAAGGGGCTCGGACAGCCGAACACTGAAGCTTTCTTT. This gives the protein CASIKGLGQPNTEAFF.